This entry concerns a single T cell receptor (beta chain). The antigen remains unidentified. 5'RACE primed from the constant segment yielded TCR alpha and TCR beta cDNA libraries bearing sample barcodes and UMIs. Using its own MiXCR run on the 5' RACE reads, TCRdb lists one record per CDR3 protein. The sample lists just over 60,000 distinct CDR3 sequences; about a tenth were seen once. These data are taken from a study of T-cell memory formation after mild COVID-19. Study overall: TCR clustering was largely donor specific. Overall study findings and caveats: Later expanders leaned toward CD4+, whereas clones contracting from day 15 to 85 were balanced CD4/CD8. The appearance of some responding clones in pre-infection memory suggested that cross-reactive memory joined.

V lost 4 bases and J lost 6, with 10 bases in between. This CDR3 is built from 12 residues. Germline V gene sequence: CDR1 SGHRS, CDR2 YFSETQ. The clonotype was recovered from a man aged 18-30 years who had mild COVID-19 (a few samples of this study predate the infection). Cell type and time point are not known. The chain uses TRBV5-1 and TRBJ1-2; D may be TRBD1 (5 bases). The sample was PBMCs or a T cell subset sorted from them (not recorded which). The CDR3 sequence: CASSGGRDGYTF. In DNA form, the CDR3 reads TGCGCCAGCAGCGGAGGCAGGGATGGCTACACCTTC.